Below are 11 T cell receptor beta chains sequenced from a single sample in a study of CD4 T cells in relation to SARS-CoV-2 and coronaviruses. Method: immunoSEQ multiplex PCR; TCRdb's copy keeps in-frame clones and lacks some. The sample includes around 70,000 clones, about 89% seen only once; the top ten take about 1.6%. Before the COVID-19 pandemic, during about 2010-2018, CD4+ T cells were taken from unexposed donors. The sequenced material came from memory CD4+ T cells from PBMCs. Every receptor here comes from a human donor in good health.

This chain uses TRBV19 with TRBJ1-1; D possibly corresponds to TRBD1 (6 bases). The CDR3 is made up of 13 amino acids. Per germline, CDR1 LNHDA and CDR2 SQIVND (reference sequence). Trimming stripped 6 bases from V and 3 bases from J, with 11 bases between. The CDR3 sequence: CASRLGGDTEAFF. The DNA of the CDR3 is TGTGCCAGTAGACTAGGGGGAGACACTGAAGCTTTCTTT. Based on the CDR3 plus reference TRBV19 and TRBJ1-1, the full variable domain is DGGITQSPKYLFRKEGQNVTLSCEQNLNHDAMYWYRQDPGQGLRLIYYSQIVNDFQKGDIAEGYSVSREKKESFPLTVTSAQKNPTAFYLCASRLGGDTEAFFGQGTRLTVV.

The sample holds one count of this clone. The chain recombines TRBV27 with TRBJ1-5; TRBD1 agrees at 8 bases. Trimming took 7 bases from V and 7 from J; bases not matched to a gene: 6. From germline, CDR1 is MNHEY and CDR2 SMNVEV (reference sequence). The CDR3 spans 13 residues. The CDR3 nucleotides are TGTGCCAGCACTTCCACAGGGGGACAGCCCCAGCATTTT. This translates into CASTSTGGQPQHF.

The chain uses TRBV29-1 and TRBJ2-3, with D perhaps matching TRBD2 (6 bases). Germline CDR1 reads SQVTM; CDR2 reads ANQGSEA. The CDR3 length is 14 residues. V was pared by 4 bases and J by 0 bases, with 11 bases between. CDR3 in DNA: TGCAGCGTTGGCGGACTAATTAGCACAGATACGCAGTATTTT. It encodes CSVGGLISTDTQYF.

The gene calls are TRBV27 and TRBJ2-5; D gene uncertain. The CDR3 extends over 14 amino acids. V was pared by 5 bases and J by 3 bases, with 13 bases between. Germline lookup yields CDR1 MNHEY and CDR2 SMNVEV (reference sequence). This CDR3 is CASSRQNGKETQYF. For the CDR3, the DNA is TGTGCCAGCAGTCGACAAAATGGGAAAGAGACCCAGTACTTC.

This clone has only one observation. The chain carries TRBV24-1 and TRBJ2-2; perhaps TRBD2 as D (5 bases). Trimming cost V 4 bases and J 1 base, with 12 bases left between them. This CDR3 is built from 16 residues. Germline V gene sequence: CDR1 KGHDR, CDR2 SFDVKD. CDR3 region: CATSDGKRGNTGELFF. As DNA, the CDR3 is TGTGCCACCAGTGACGGGAAGAGAGGGAACACCGGGGAGCTGTTTTTT.

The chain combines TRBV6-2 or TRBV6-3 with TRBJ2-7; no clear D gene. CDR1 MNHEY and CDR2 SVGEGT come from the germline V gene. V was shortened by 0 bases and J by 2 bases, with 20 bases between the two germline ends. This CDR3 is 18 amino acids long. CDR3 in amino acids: CASSYSKLELAEAYEQYF. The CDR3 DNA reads TGTGCCAGCAGTTACTCGAAGTTGGAATTGGCCGAAGCCTACGAGCAGTACTTC.

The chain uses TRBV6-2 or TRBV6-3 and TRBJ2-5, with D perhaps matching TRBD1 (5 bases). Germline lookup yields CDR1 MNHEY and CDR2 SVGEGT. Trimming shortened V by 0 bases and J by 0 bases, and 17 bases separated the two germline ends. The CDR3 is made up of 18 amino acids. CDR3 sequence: CASSYSMGYRQNQETQYF. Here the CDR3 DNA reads TGTGCCAGCAGTTACTCAATGGGGTATCGACAGAACCAAGAGACCCAGTACTTC.

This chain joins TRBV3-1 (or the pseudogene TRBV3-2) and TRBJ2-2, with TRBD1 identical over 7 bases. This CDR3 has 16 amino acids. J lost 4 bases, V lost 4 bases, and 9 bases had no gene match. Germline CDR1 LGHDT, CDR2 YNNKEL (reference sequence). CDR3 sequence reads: CASSPFLTGATGELFF. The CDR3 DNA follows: TGTGCCAGCAGCCCATTCTTAACAGGGGCCACCGGGGAGCTGTTTTTT.

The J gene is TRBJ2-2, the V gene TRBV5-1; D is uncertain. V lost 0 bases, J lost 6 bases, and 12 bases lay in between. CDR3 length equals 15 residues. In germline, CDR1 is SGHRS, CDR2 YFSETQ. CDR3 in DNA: TGCGCCAGCAGCTTGGGGCCTATTAGGGCCGGGGAGCTGTTTTTT. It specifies CASSLGPIRAGELFF.

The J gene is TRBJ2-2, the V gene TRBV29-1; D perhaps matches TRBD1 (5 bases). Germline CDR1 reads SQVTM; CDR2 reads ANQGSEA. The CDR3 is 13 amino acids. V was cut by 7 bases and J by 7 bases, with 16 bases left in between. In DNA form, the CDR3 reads TGCAGCGGGAGTAGGGGTCAGGGCGGGGAGCTGTTTTTT. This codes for CSGSRGQGGELFF.

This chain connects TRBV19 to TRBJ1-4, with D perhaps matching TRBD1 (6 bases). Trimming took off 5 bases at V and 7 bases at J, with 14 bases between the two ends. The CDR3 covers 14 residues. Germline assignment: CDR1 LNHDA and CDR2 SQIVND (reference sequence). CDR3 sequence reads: CASSRGHRGEKLFF. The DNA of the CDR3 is TGTGCCAGTAGTCGGGGACATAGGGGTGAAAAACTGTTTTTT.